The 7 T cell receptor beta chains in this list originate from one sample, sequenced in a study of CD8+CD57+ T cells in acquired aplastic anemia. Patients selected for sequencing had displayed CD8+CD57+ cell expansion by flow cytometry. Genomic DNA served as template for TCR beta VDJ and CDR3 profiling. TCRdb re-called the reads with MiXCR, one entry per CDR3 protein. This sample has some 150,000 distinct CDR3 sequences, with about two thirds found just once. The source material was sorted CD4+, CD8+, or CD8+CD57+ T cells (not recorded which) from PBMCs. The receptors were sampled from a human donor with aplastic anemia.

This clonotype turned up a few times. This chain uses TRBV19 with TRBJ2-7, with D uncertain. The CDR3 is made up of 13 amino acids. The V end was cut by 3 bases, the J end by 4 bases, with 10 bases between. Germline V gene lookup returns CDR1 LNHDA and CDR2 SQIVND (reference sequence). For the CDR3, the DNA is TGTGCCAGTAGTATTCTGCCTTTGTACGAGCAGTACTTC. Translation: CASSILPLYEQYF. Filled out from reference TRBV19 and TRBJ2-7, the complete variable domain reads DGGITQSPKYLFRKEGQNVTLSCEQNLNHDAMYWYRQDPGQGLRLIYYSQIVNDFQKGDIAEGYSVSREKKESFPLTVTSAQKNPTAFYLCASSILPLYEQYFGPGTRLTVT.

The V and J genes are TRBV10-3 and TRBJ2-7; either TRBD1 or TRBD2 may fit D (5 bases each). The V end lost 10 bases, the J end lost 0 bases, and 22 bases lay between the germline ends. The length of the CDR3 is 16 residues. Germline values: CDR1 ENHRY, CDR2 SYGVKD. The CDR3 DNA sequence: TGTGCCAGCAGCCAACCGGGGCCCATTAACTCCTACGAGCAGTACTTC. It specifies CASSQPGPINSYEQYF.

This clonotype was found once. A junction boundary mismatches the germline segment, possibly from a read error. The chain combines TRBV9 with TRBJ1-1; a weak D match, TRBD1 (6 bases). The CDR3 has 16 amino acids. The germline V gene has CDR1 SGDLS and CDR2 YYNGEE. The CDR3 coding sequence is TGTGCCGGCAGTTACTCCTCCCCGGGGGGGCACACTGAAGCTTTCTTT. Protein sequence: CAGSYSSPGGHTEAFF.

CDR3 sequence reads: CASSETGRQAFF. CDR3 in DNA: TGTGCCAGCAGTGAGACGGGGCGTCAAGCTTTCTTT. The chain links TRBV2 to TRBJ1-1; perhaps TRBD1 as D (5 bases). Germline loops: CDR1 SNHLY, CDR2 FYNNEI. CDR3 length: 12 amino acids. V lost 3 bases and J lost 9, with 11 bases in between.

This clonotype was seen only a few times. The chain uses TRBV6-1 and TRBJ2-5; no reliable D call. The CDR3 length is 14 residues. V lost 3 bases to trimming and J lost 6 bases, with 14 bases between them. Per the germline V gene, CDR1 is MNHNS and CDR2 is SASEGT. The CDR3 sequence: CASSDGVGLKTQYF. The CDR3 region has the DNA TGTGCCAGCAGTGATGGGGTGGGTTTGAAGACCCAGTACTTC.

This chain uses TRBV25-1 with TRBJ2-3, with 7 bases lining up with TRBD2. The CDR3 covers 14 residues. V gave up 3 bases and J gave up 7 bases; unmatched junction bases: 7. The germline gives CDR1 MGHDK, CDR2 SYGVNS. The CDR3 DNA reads TGTGCCAGCAGTGAGGCTGGCGGGGGAAATACGCAGTATTTT. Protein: CASSEAGGGNTQYF.

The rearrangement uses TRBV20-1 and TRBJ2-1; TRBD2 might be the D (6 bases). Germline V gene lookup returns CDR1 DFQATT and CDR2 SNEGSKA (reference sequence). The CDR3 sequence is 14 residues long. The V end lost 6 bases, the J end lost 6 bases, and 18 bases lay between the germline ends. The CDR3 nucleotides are TGCAGTGCCAGCAGTGGAGGGGAAGCCAATGAGCAGTTCTTC. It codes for CSASSGGEANEQFF.